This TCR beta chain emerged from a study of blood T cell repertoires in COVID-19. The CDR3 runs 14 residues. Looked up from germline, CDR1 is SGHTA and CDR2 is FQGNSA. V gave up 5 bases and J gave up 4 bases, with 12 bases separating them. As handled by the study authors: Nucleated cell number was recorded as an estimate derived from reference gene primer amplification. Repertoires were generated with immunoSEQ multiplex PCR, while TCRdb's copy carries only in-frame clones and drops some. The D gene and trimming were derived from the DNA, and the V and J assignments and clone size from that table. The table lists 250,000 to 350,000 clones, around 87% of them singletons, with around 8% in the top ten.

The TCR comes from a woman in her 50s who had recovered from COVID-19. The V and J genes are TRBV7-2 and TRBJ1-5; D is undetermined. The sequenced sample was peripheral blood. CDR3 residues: CASSPQVDNQPQHF. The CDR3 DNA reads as TGTGCCAGCAGCCCGCAGGTTGATAATCAGCCCCAGCATTTT. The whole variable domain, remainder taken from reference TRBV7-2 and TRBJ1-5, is GAGVSQSPSNKVTEKGKDVELRCDPISGHTALYWYRQSLGQGLEFLIYFQGNSAPDKSGLPSDRFSAERTGGSVSTLTIQRTQQEDSAVYLCASSPQVDNQPQHFGDGTRLSIL.